This T cell receptor (beta chain) derives from a study of blood T cells in healthy people across ages. The study, taken as a whole, reports: The study regarded diversity estimates from one million T cells as underestimates.

Alongside a J-beta primer mix, a sample-barcoded 5' primer served in a second PCR lasting about 7 to 11 cycles. One entry per CDR3 protein results from TCRdb running MiXCR on the 5' RACE reads. The sample holds roughly 800,000 distinct CDR3 sequences, 58% seen once. The germline gives CDR1 SGHTA, CDR2 FQGNSA. V lost 0 bases and J 5 bases, leaving 15 bases between the germline ends. The CDR3 covers 16 residues. Turning to this clonotype: Its antigen is still unknown.

Sequencing input: blood. This TCR derives from a man aged 25 to 40 in good health. The chain links TRBV7-2 to TRBJ2-3, with D maybe TRBD2 (5 bases). The CDR3 region is CASSLAVAGGRDTQYF. The CDR3, as DNA: TGTGCCAGCAGCTTAGCGGTTGCGGGTGGACGAGATACGCAGTATTTT.